Only a few counts were recorded for the clone carrying this TCR beta chain. Its target is unknown. Only patients with CD8+CD57+ cell expansion on flow cytometry were chosen for sequencing. Template material for TCR beta VDJ and CDR3 profiling consisted of genomic DNA. TCRdb re-analysed the reads in MiXCR, keeping a single row per CDR3 protein. The sample holds a few hundred thousand distinct CDR3 sequences, 40% to 60% seen once. The sample belongs to a study of CD8+CD57+ T cells in acquired aplastic anemia. Study-wide context: Sorted CD4+ plus CD8+ cells gave DNA averaging about 3.2 ug.

Study results and caveats: Patients showed no significant difference from controls in CD8+ Simpson's diversity. Shared by patients and controls, nearly 30 CD8+ CDR3s were abundant in patients.

The CDR3 has 13 amino acids. Germline assignment: CDR1 MDHEN and CDR2 SYDVKM. V lost 8 bases, J lost 5 bases, and 12 bases lay in between. This receptor was taken from a human donor with aplastic anemia. The chain has TRBV28 and TRBJ1-4; D call uncertain. Input material: sorted CD4+, CD8+, or CD8+CD57+ T cells (not recorded which) from PBMCs. The CDR3 reads CASDPGYNEKLFF. CDR3 DNA sequence: TGTGCCAGCGATCCGGGTTACAATGAAAAACTGTTTTTT.